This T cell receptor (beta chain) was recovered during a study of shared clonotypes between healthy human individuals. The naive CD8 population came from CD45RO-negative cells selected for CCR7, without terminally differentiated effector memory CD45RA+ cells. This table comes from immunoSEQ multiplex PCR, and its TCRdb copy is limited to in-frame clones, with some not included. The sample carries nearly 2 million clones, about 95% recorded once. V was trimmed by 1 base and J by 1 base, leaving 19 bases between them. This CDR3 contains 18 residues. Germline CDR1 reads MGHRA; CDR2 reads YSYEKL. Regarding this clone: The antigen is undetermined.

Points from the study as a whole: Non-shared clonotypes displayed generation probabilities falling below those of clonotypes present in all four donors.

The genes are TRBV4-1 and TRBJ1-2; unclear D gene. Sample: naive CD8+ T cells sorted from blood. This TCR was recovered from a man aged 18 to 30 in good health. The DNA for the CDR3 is TGCGCCAGCAGCCAAGCCTTAAGCACAACAGACCTTAACTATGGCTACACCTTC. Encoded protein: CASSQALSTTDLNYGYTF.